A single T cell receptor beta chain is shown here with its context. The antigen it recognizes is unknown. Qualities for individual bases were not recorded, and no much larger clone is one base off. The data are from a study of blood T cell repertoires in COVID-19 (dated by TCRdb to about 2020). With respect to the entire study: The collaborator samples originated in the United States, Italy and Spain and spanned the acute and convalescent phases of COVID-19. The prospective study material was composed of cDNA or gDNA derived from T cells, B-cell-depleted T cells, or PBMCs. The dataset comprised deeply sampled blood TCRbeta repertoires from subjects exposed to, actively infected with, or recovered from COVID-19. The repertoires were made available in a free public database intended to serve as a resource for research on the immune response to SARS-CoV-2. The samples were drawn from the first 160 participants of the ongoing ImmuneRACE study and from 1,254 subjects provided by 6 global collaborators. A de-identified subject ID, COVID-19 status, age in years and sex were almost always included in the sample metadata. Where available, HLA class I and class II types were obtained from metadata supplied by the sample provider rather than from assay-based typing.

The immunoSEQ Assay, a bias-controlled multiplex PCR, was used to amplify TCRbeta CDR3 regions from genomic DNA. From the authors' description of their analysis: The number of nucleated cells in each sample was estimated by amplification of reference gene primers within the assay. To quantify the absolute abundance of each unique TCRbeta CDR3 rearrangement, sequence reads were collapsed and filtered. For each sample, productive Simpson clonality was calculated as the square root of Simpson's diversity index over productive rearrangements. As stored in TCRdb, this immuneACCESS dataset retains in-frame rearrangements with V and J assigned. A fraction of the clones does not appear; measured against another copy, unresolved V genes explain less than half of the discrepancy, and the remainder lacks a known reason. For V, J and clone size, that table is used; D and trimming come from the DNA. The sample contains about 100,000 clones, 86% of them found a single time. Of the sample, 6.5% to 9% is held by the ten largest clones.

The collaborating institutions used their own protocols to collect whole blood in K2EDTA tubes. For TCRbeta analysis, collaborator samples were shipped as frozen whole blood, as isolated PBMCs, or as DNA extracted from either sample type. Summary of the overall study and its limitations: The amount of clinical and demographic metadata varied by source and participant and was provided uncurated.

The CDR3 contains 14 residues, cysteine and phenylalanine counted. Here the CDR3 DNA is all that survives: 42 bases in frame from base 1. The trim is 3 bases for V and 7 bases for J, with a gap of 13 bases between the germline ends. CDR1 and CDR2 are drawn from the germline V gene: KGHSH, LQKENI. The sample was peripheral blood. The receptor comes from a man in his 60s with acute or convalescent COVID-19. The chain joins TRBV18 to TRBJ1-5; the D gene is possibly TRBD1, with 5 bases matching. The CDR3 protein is CASSPRQTWQPQHF. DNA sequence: TGTGCCAGCTCACCGCGACAGACGTGGCAGCCCCAGCATTTT.